These T cell receptor beta chains were read from a single sample in a study of T cell clones after liver transplantation. The protocol was immunoSEQ multiplex PCR, while the TCRdb copy is restricted to in-frame clones and leaves out a portion. The sample consists of around 26,000 clones, about three quarters of them appearing once. Sequencing was performed on CD4+ T cells from blood, taken before liver transplant. All receptors derive from a human donor who received a liver transplant. Both conserved end residues are part of each CDR3. Fields, in order: CDR3 DNA, CDR3 protein, V gene, J gene, clone size, D gene. D genes are given only for firm matches. Expanded clones get a size class; other rows say once, few or many, or leave the size out.

CDR3 DNA: TGTGCCAGCAGCTCCCCCCTGGGACTAGCAAGCACAGATACGCAGTATTTT
CDR3 protein: CASSSPLGLASTDTQYF
V gene: TRBV13
J gene: TRBJ2-3
clone size: NA
D gene: TRBD2

CDR3 DNA: TGTGCCACCAGCAGAGACCAACTAGCGGCATACAATGAGCAGTTCTTC
CDR3 protein: CATSRDQLAAYNEQFF
V gene: TRBV15
J gene: TRBJ2-1
clone size: NA
D gene: TRBD2

CDR3 DNA: TGTGCCAGCAGTGAGCCCTTACGCCCAGAGACCCAGTACTTC
CDR3 protein: CASSEPLRPETQYF
V gene: TRBV2
J gene: TRBJ2-5
clone size: NA
D gene: NA

CDR3 DNA: TGTGCCAGCAGCTTAGCGGTCGGTGGAGGAAACACCATATATTTT
CDR3 protein: CASSLAVGGGNTIYF
V gene: TRBV7-2
J gene: TRBJ1-3
clone size: NA
D gene: NA

CDR3 DNA: TGTGCCAGTCAACCGACCATGACTTCTAGCACAGATACGCAGTATTTT
CDR3 protein: CASQPTMTSSTDTQYF
V gene: TRBV2
J gene: TRBJ2-3
clone size: NA
D gene: NA

CDR3 DNA: TGTGCCAGCAGCTTGAGGGGACCTGGAAACACCATATATTTT
CDR3 protein: CASSLRGPGNTIYF
V gene: TRBV5-6
J gene: TRBJ1-3
clone size: NA
D gene: NA

CDR3 DNA: TGTGCTAGTGGCCTGGAGGGGGGGACTAGCCCAGAGACCCAGTACTTC
CDR3 protein: CASGLEGGTSPETQYF
V gene: TRBV12-5
J gene: TRBJ2-5
clone size: NA
D gene: TRBD2

CDR3 DNA: TGTGCCAGCAGCTTAGACGGTGATAGCAATCAGCCCCAGCATTTT
CDR3 protein: CASSLDGDSNQPQHF
V gene: TRBV11-2
J gene: TRBJ1-5
clone size: NA
D gene: NA

CDR3 DNA: TGTGCCAGCAGCTCAAGAACTAGCGGAGTGGGGATGATCACGCAGTATTTT
CDR3 protein: CASSSRTSGVGMITQYF
V gene: TRBV7-2
J gene: TRBJ2-3
clone size: NA
D gene: TRBD2

CDR3 DNA: TGTGCCTGGAGTGTAGGGCAGGGAACCGAGCAGTACTTC
CDR3 protein: CAWSVGQGTEQYF
V gene: TRBV30
J gene: TRBJ2-7
clone size: NA
D gene: NA

CDR3 DNA: TGTGCCAGCTCACCACAGGGGGACACTGAAGCTTTCTTT
CDR3 protein: CASSPQGDTEAFF
V gene: TRBV18
J gene: TRBJ1-1
clone size: NA
D gene: NA

CDR3 DNA: TGTGCCAGCAGCTTGGACGTTTTCGGGGATGGCTACACCTTC
CDR3 protein: CASSLDVFGDGYTF
V gene: TRBV5-5
J gene: TRBJ1-2
clone size: NA
D gene: NA

CDR3 DNA: TGTGCCAGTAGTCGACAGGGGGCCGGGGAGCTGTTTTTT
CDR3 protein: CASSRQGAGELFF
V gene: TRBV19
J gene: TRBJ2-2
clone size: NA
D gene: TRBD1

CDR3 DNA: TGTGCCAGCAGCGTAGCTGTTGGGGGGGTCGGTACAGATACGCAGTATTTT
CDR3 protein: CASSVAVGGVGTDTQYF
V gene: TRBV9
J gene: TRBJ2-3
clone size: NA
D gene: TRBD2

CDR3 DNA: TGTGCCAGTAGTATGCCCCAGGGGGCTCAGCCCCAGCATTTT
CDR3 protein: CASSMPQGAQPQHF
V gene: TRBV19
J gene: TRBJ1-5
clone size: NA
D gene: TRBD1

CDR3 DNA: TGTGCCAGCAGTCTAATCGCCCCCTTATCACAGGCCGGCACTGAAGCTTTCTTT
CDR3 protein: CASSLIAPLSQAGTEAFF
V gene: TRBV27
J gene: TRBJ1-1
clone size: NA
D gene: NA

CDR3 DNA: TGTGCCAGCAGCTTACAGGGGGACGAGCAGTACTTC
CDR3 protein: CASSLQGDEQYF
V gene: TRBV7-2
J gene: TRBJ2-7
clone size: NA
D gene: TRBD1

CDR3 DNA: TGTGCCAGCAGCGAACGGGACAGGGGGCGCAATGAGCAGTTCTTC
CDR3 protein: CASSERDRGRNEQFF
V gene: TRBV9
J gene: TRBJ2-1
clone size: NA
D gene: TRBD1

CDR3 DNA: TGCGCCAGCAGCTTTTTTGAAAATGAGCAGTTCTTC
CDR3 protein: CASSFFENEQFF
V gene: TRBV5-1
J gene: TRBJ2-1
clone size: NA
D gene: NA

CDR3 DNA: TGTGCCAGCAGCTGGTACGGGGGCGGTGGCTACACCTTC
CDR3 protein: CASSWYGGGGYTF
V gene: TRBV11-1
J gene: TRBJ1-2
clone size: NA
D gene: NA

CDR3 DNA: TGTGCCAGCAGTCCTTCCAGCCTGAACACTGAAGCTTTCTTT
CDR3 protein: CASSPSSLNTEAFF
V gene: TRBV27
J gene: TRBJ1-1
clone size: NA
D gene: NA

CDR3 DNA: TGTGCCAGCAGTATACAGGGGACTACTGGAAACACCATATATTTT
CDR3 protein: CASSIQGTTGNTIYF
V gene: TRBV28
J gene: TRBJ1-3
clone size: once
D gene: TRBD1